The source of this T cell receptor (beta chain) is a study of T cells in Graves' hyperthyroidism and ophthalmopathy. Overall study results and limits: In the blood, most expanded thyroid clonotypes above 0.001 appeared as well. A 13 V-J model separated ophthalmopathy from stable hyperthyroidism.

When ophthalmopathy did not progress within 18 months, Graves' hyperthyroidism was considered stable. Diagnostic assessment was based on clinical symptoms, serum thyroxine and TRAb, thyroid ultrasound and orbital computed tomography. Remarks on this clonotype: Its antigen is unknown.

V dropped 5 bases and J dropped 0; count of bases not matched to a gene: 4. CDR3 size: 18 residues. Germline values: CDR1 SEHNR, CDR2 FQNEAQ (reference sequence). RNA transcripts were the template for amplifying TCR beta CDR3 regions. The TCR CDR3 was amplified in a first-round RT-PCR using the HTBI primer set. MiXCR, run by TCRdb on the multiplex PCR reads, gives a single entry per CDR3 protein. The sample holds some 440,000 distinct CDR3 sequences; 15% to 17% are singletons and the top ten take 7.5% to 8%. The chain has TRBV7-9 and TRBJ2-2; the match to TRBD2 covers 15 bases. The specimen was blood. The origin of this receptor is a woman younger than 30 with Graves' hyperthyroidism. CDR3 residues: CASSLGTSGGSNTGELFF. CDR3 nucleotide sequence: TGTGCCAGCAGCCTCGGGACTAGCGGGGGGTCGAACACCGGGGAGCTGTTTTTT.